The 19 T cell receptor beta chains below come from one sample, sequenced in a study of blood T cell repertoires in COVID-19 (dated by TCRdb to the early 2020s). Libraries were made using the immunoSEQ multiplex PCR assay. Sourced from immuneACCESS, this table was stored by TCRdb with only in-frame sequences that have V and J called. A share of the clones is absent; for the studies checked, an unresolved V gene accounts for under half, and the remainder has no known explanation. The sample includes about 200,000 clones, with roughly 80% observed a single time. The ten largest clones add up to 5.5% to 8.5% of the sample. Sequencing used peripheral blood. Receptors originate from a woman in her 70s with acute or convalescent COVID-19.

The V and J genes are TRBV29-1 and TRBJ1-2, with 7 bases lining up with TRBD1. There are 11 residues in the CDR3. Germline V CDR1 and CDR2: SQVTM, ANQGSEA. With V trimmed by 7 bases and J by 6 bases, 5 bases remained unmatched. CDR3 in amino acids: CSAGQENGYTF. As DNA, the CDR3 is TGCAGCGCCGGACAGGAAAATGGCTACACCTTC.

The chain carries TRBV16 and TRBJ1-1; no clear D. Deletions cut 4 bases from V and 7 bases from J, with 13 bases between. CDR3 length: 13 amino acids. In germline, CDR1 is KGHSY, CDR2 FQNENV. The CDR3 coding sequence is TGTGCCAGCAGCCGGTTAAGGCAGGTTGAAGCTTTCTTT. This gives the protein CASSRLRQVEAFF.

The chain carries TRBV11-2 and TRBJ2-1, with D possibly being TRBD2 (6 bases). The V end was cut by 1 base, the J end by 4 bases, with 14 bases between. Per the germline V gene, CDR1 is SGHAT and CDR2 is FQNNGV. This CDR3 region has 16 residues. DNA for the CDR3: TGTGCCAGCAGCTTAGTCCGGACTACCGGTTACAATGAGCAGTTCTTC. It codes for CASSLVRTTGYNEQFF.

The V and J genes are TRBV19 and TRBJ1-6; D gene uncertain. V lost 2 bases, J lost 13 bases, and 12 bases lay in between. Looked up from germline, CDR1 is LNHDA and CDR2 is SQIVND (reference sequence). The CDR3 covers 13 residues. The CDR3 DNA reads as TGTGCCAGTAGTATAAGGTCCGAGGATCCCCTCCACTTT. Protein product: CASSIRSEDPLHF.

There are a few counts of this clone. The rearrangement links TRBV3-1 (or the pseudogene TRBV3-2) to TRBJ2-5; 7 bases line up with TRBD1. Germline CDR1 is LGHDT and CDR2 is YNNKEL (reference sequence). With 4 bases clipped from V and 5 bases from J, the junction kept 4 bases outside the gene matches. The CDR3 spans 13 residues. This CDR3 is CASSRQGGETQYF. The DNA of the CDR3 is TGTGCCAGCAGCCGACAGGGTGGCGAGACCCAGTACTTC.

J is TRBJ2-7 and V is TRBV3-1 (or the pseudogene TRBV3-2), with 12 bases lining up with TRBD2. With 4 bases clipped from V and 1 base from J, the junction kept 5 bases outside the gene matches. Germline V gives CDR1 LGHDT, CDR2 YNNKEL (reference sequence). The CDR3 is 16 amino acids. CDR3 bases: TGTGCCAGCAGCCGGGTAACTAGCGGGGGGTCCTACGAGCAGTACTTC. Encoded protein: CASSRVTSGGSYEQYF.

As DNA, the CDR3 is TGTGCCAGCAGCCCGCCCGGACTGGGTGAGACCCAGTACTTC. Encoded protein: CASSPPGLGETQYF. The chain employs TRBV7-6 and TRBJ2-5; D is possibly TRBD2 (5 bases). This CDR3 is built from 14 residues. From germline, CDR1 is SGHVS and CDR2 FNYEAQ. Trimming removed 5 bases at V and 5 bases at J, with 15 bases between.

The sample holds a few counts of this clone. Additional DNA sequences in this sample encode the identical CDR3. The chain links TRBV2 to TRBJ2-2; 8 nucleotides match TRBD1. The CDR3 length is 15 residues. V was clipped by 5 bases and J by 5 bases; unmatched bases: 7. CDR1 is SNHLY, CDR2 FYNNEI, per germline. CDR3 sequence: CASSPGQGRTGELFF. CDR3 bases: TGTGCCAGCAGTCCCGGACAGGGCCGGACCGGGGAGCTGTTTTTT.

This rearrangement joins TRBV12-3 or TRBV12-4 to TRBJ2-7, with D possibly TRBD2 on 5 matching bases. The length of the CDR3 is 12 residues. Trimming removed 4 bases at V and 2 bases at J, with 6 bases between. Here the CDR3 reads CASSWRAYEQYF. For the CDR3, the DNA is TGTGCCAGCAGTTGGCGGGCCTACGAGCAGTACTTC.

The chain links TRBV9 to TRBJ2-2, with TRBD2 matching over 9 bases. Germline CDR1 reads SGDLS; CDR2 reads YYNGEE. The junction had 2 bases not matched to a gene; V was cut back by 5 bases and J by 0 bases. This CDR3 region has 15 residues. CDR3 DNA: TGTGCCAGCAGAAGCGGGGGGTCGAACACCGGGGAGCTGTTTTTT. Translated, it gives CASRSGGSNTGELFF.

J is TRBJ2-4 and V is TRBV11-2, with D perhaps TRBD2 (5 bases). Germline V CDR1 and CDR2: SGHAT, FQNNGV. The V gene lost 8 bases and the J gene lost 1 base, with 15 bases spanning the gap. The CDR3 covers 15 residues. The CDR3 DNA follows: TGTGCCAGCGGCCGGGGTTATAGTGCCAAAAACATTCAGTACTTC. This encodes CASGRGYSAKNIQYF.

The CDR3 reads CASSLGGAGEQFF. CDR3 nucleotides: TGTGCCAGCAGCTTAGGGGGGGCGGGAGAGCAGTTCTTC. J is TRBJ2-1 and V is TRBV5-4; tentatively, D is TRBD2 (7 bases). CDR3 length: 13 amino acids. The germline V gene has CDR1 SGHNT and CDR2 YYREEE (reference sequence). The germline V and J ends were trimmed by 2 bases and 10 bases, with 13 bases remaining between them.

The CDR3 DNA is TGTGCCAGCAGTGATCGCAGGGGCACTGAAGCTTTCTTT. Protein sequence: CASSDRRGTEAFF. J is TRBJ1-1 and V is TRBV6-1; D possibly corresponds to TRBD1 (6 bases). The CDR3 length is 13 residues. Germline CDR1 reads MNHNS; CDR2 reads SASEGT. V gave up 3 bases and J gave up 4 bases, with 9 bases separating them.

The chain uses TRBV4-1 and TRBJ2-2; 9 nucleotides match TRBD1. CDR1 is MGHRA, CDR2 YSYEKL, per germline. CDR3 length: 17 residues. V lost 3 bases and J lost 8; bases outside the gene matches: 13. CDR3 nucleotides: TGCGCCAGCAGCCAGACCGGGACAGGGTGGGGGAAAGGGGAGCTGTTTTTT. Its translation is CASSQTGTGWGKGELFF.

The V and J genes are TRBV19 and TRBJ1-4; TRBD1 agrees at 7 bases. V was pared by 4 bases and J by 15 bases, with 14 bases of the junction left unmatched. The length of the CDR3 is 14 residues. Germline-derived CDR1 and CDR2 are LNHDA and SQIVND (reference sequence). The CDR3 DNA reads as TGTGCCAGTAGTACCTACTACCGGGACAGCATCATGTTTTTT. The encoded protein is CASSTYYRDSIMFF.

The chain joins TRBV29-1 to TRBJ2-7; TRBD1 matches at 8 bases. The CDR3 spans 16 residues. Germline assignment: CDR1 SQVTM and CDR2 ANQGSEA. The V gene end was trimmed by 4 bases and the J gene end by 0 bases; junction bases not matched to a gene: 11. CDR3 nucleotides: TGCAGCGTTGGAGGGGGACGGGACAGGTCCTCCTACGAGCAGTACTTC. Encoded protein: CSVGGGRDRSSYEQYF.

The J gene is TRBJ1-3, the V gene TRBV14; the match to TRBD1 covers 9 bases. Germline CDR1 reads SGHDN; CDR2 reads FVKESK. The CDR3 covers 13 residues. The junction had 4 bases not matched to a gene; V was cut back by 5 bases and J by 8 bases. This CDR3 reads CASSTGGSYTIYF. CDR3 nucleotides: TGTGCCAGCAGCACAGGGGGCTCGTACACCATATATTTT.

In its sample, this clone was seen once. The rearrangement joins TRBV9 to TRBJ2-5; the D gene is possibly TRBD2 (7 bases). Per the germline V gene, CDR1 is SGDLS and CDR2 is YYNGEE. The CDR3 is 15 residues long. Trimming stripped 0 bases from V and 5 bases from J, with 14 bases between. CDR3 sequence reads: CASSVEGGAAETQYF. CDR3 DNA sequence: TGTGCCAGCAGCGTAGAAGGGGGGGCCGCGGAGACCCAGTACTTC. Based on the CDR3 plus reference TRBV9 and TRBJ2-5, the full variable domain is DSGVTQTPKHLITATGQRVTLRCSPRSGDLSVYWYQQSLDQGLQFLIQYYNGEERAKGNILERFSAQQFPDLHSELNLSSLELGDSALYFCASSVEGGAAETQYFGPGTRLLVL.

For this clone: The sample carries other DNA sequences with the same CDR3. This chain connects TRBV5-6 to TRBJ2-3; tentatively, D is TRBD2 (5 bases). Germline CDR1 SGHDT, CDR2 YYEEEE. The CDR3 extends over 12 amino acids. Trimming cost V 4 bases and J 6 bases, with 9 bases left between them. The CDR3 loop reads CASSPLADTQYF. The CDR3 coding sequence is TGTGCCAGCAGCCCTTTAGCGGATACGCAGTATTTT. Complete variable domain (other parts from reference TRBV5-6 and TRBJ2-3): DAGVTQSPTHLIKTRGQQVTLRCSPKSGHDTVSWYQQALGQGPQFIFQYYEEEERQRGNFPDRFSGHQFPNYSSELNVNALLLGDSALYLCASSPLADTQYFGPGTRLTVL.